This entry lists 13 T cell receptor beta chains sequenced from one sample in a study of shared clonotypes between healthy human individuals. Assay: immunoSEQ multiplex PCR; the TCRdb copy retains only in-frame clones and omits some. Here the sample spans 1.4 million or so clones, approximately 98.5% being singletons. The sequenced sample was naive CD4+ T cells sorted from blood. The subset here: CD45RA+ positively selected. These receptors originate from a man aged 25-45 years in good health.

V usage is TRBV9 and J usage is TRBJ2-7; 7 positions agree with TRBD1. Trimming cost V 4 bases and J 1 base; bases outside gene matches: 5. The CDR3 sequence is 14 residues long. Germline loops: CDR1 SGDLS, CDR2 YYNGEE. This chain's CDR3 is CASSPGTESYEQYF. CDR3 bases: TGTGCCAGCAGCCCCGGGACAGAATCCTACGAGCAGTACTTC.

V is TRBV6-5 and J is TRBJ1-2; D perhaps matches TRBD1 (5 bases). The V end was cut by 5 bases, the J end by 7 bases, with 14 bases between. The length of the CDR3 is 13 residues. The germline V gene has CDR1 MNHEY and CDR2 SVGAGI. The CDR3 here is CASSQGPVFGYTF. The CDR3 DNA reads as TGTGCCAGCAGTCAGGGCCCCGTATTTGGCTACACCTTC.

The gene calls are TRBV27 and TRBJ2-5; 8 bases are a match to TRBD1. Trimming took 5 bases from V and 6 from J; bases not matched to a gene: 11. This CDR3 comprises 15 residues. Germline V gives CDR1 MNHEY, CDR2 SMNVEV (reference sequence). The CDR3 spells CASSTTTGALKTQYF. The CDR3 DNA follows: TGTGCCAGCAGTACCACGACAGGGGCTTTGAAGACCCAGTACTTC.

The rearrangement links TRBV4-2 to TRBJ2-7, with D perhaps matching TRBD1 or TRBD2 (5 bases each). The germline CDR1 and CDR2 sequences are LGHNA and YNFKEQ. Trimming cost V 1 base and J 3 bases, with 13 bases left between them. This CDR3 region has 15 residues. CDR3 sequence (DNA): TGTGCCAGCAGCCAAGTGGGGCTAGCCGACTACGAGCAGTACTTC. Residues: CASSQVGLADYEQYF.

Of note for this clone: No conserved phenylalanine or tryptophan is present at the end of the CDR3, so a read error is the likely explanation. The limits of the CDR3 on the DNA are not certain, so only TCRdb's listed CDR3 is given. The chain recombines TRBV14 with TRBJ2-7; the listed D gene, TRBD1, was not tested against the DNA. Germline-derived CDR1 and CDR2 are SGHDN and FVKESK. The CDR3 adds up to 10 amino acids, both ends counted. This chain's CDR3 is CASSHQTLRG.

CDR3 sequence (DNA): TGTGCCAGCAGAGGAACGGGAGTACAAGAGACCCAGTACTTC. Protein sequence: CASRGTGVQETQYF. The rearrangement links TRBV6-1 to TRBJ2-5; tentatively, D is TRBD2 (6 bases). Germline-derived CDR1 and CDR2 are MNHNS and SASEGT. Trimming pared 6 bases from V and 2 bases from J, leaving 13 bases between. The CDR3 loop spans 14 amino acids.

The J gene is TRBJ2-2, the V gene TRBV7-2; D is possibly TRBD2 (6 bases). The V gene lost 5 bases and the J gene lost 1 base, with 8 bases spanning the gap. The CDR3 is 14 residues long. From germline, CDR1 is SGHTA and CDR2 FQGNSA. CDR3 amino acids: CASSLSGNTGELFF. CDR3 nucleotide sequence: TGTGCCAGCAGCCTTAGCGGGAACACCGGGGAGCTGTTTTTT.

The chain combines TRBV18 with TRBJ1-1; D might be TRBD1 (6 bases). This CDR3 spans 16 amino acids. Germline CDR1 reads KGHSH; CDR2 reads LQKENI. V dropped 0 bases and J dropped 0 bases, with 11 bases sitting between them. Written as DNA, the CDR3 is TGTGCCAGCTCACCACCGGGTGGGGGCTTGAACACTGAAGCTTTCTTT. Residues: CASSPPGGGLNTEAFF.

This clone was seen a single time. The chain is built from TRBV7-2 and TRBJ2-1; 9 nucleotides align to TRBD2. CDR1 is SGHTA and CDR2 is FQGNSA in the germline V gene. The CDR3 runs 15 residues. V lost 7 bases and J lost 4; bases outside the gene matches: 8. The CDR3: CASTISSGDYNEQFF. The CDR3 coding sequence is TGTGCCAGCACGATCTCTAGCGGGGATTACAATGAGCAGTTCTTC.

This chain links TRBV5-1 with TRBJ2-1; 11 bases match TRBD2. V trimming: 0 bases; J trimming: 4 bases; junction bases outside the gene matches: 6. The germline CDR1 and CDR2 sequences are SGHRS and YFSETQ. CDR3 size: 17 residues. CDR3 protein: CASSLGAGTSGYNEQFF. The CDR3 DNA follows: TGCGCCAGCAGCTTGGGGGCCGGGACTAGCGGATACAATGAGCAGTTCTTC.

The genes are TRBV2 and TRBJ2-3; D assignment may be TRBD1 or TRBD2 (6 bases each). The CDR3 contains 16 residues. The ends were cut back, 0 bases at V and 6 bases at J, with 16 bases in the middle. CDR1 and CDR2 (germline): SNHLY, FYNNEI. The DNA of the CDR3 is TGTGCCAGCAGTGAAGCCTATGCAAGGGGGGTGGATACGCAGTATTTT. Translating it yields CASSEAYARGVDTQYF.

The chain is built from TRBV28 and TRBJ1-2, with D possibly matching TRBD1 (6 bases). From germline, CDR1 is MDHEN and CDR2 SYDVKM. The CDR3 has 13 amino acids. V lost 6 bases and J 7 bases, leaving 15 bases between the germline ends. As DNA, the CDR3 is TGTGCCAGCAGCCCGGACAGTTCGGGTGGCTACACCTTC. Its translation: CASSPDSSGGYTF.

This clone was seen a single time. Other DNA sequences of this sample code for an identical CDR3. The gene calls are TRBV18 and TRBJ2-5, with 9 bases aligning to TRBD1. CDR3 length: 14 residues. V gave up 1 base and J gave up 3 bases; unmatched junction bases: 0. CDR1 and CDR2 from the germline V gene are KGHSH and LQKENI. The CDR3, as DNA: TGTGCCAGCTCACCACGGACAGGGGAAGAGACCCAGTACTTC. As protein: CASSPRTGEETQYF.